Listed here are 25 T cell receptor beta chains from one sample, sequenced in a study of blood T cell repertoires in COVID-19. This table comes from immunoSEQ multiplex PCR, and its TCRdb copy is limited to in-frame clones, with some not included. The repertoire holds roughly 160,000 clones, 88% seen once, with roughly 26% in the top ten. Sequencing input: peripheral blood. The source is a man aged 55 to 70 with acute or convalescent COVID-19.

The rearrangement links TRBV9 to TRBJ1-3; tentative D call: TRBD1 (5 bases). V gave up 0 bases and J gave up 4 bases, with 14 bases separating them. This CDR3 is 16 amino acids long. CDR1 and CDR2 (germline): SGDLS, YYNGEE. Written as DNA, the CDR3 is TGTGCCAGCAGCGTAGTTGGGGACTTTGAGGGAAACACCATATATTTT. It is translated as CASSVVGDFEGNTIYF.

This rearrangement joins TRBV7-9 to TRBJ1-5; tentatively, D is TRBD1 (5 bases). V gave up 0 bases and J gave up 6 bases, with 12 bases separating them. This CDR3 spans 15 amino acids. In germline, CDR1 is SEHNR, CDR2 FQNEAQ (reference sequence). CDR3: CASSLAGRAFQPQHF. CDR3 coding DNA: TGTGCCAGCAGCTTAGCGGGCAGGGCTTTTCAGCCCCAGCATTTT.

The CDR3 nucleotides are TGTGCCAGCAGTTTCACGCGGGGGGCGCGGGATACGCAGTATTTT. This encodes CASSFTRGARDTQYF. This chain links TRBV27 with TRBJ2-3, with 8 bases identical to TRBD2. V lost 3 bases and J lost 6; bases outside the gene matches: 8. The germline V gene encodes CDR1 MNHEY and CDR2 SMNVEV (reference sequence). The CDR3 is 15 amino acids.

This rearrangement joins TRBV11-2 to TRBJ2-5; the match to TRBD2 covers 9 bases. CDR3 length equals 15 residues. The V gene's germline CDR1 is SGHAT and CDR2 FQNNGV. Losses at the gene ends were 0 bases for V and 5 bases for J; bases not matched to a gene: 4. The CDR3 nucleotides read TGTGCCAGCAGCTTAGATTCGAGCGGGGGGGAGACCCAGTACTTC. Translated, it gives CASSLDSSGGETQYF.

This chain connects TRBV30 to TRBJ2-2; 11 positions match TRBD1. From germline, CDR1 is GTSNPN and CDR2 SVGIG (reference sequence). The CDR3 has 17 residues. V lost 1 base and J lost 4; bases outside the gene matches: 8. The CDR3 nucleotides read TGTGCCTGGAGTGCCACCGGGACAGGGGGTATCACCGGGGAGCTGTTTTTT. Amino acid sequence: CAWSATGTGGITGELFF.

V usage is TRBV29-1 and J usage is TRBJ2-3; TRBD2 aligns across 10 bases. V gave up 5 bases and J gave up 2 bases; unmatched junction bases: 4. Germline V lookup: CDR1 SQVTM, CDR2 ANQGSEA. The CDR3 contains 14 residues. CDR3 loop: CSVQTSGSTDTQYF. In nucleotides, the CDR3 is TGCAGCGTTCAGACTAGCGGGTCCACAGATACGCAGTATTTT.

The chain joins TRBV20-1 to TRBJ1-1; D unresolved. The CDR3 totals 11 residues. Deletions cut 6 bases from V and 3 bases from J, with 8 bases between. Germline CDR1 DFQATT, CDR2 SNEGSKA (reference sequence). CDR3 sequence reads: CSAPSYTEAFF. The CDR3 nucleotides are TGCAGTGCCCCGTCGTACACTGAAGCTTTCTTT.

This chain joins TRBV5-1 and TRBJ1-2; 7 bases align to TRBD1. The length of the CDR3 is 12 residues. V lost 5 bases and J lost 6; bases outside the gene matches: 4. The germline V gene has CDR1 SGHRS and CDR2 YFSETQ. CDR3 protein: CASRVTGDGYTF. The CDR3 region has the DNA TGCGCCAGCAGGGTTACAGGGGATGGCTACACCTTC.

The chain recombines TRBV5-1 with TRBJ1-4, with a possible D match to TRBD1 (6 bases). The CDR3 totals 14 residues. Trimming cost V 4 bases and J 10 bases, with 17 bases left between them. Germline V gene lookup returns CDR1 SGHRS and CDR2 YFSETQ. The chain's CDR3 is CASSQGQGSRKLFF. The DNA of the CDR3 is TGCGCCAGCAGCCAGGGGCAGGGGAGCAGAAAACTGTTTTTT. The whole variable domain, remainder taken from reference TRBV5-1 and TRBJ1-4, is KAGVTQTPRYLIKTRGQQVTLSCSPISGHRSVSWYQQTPGQGLQFLFEYFSETQRNKGNFPGRFSGRQFSNSRSEMNVSTLELGDSALYLCASSQGQGSRKLFFGSGTQLSVL.

The table lists this clone with a few counts. DNA for the CDR3: TGTGCCAGCAGCCAAGGACAGACCCGAGGAGATGGCTACACCTTC. This encodes CASSQGQTRGDGYTF. The gene calls are TRBV4-2 and TRBJ1-2; TRBD1 might be the D (5 bases). The V gene lost 1 base and the J gene lost 6 bases, with 15 bases spanning the gap. CDR3 size: 15 residues. CDR1 is LGHNA and CDR2 is YNFKEQ in the germline V gene.

The chain is built from TRBV14 and TRBJ1-2; 7 bases are a match to TRBD1. Trimming took 4 bases from V and 3 from J; bases not matched to a gene: 8. Germline lookup yields CDR1 SGHDN and CDR2 FVKESK. This CDR3 region has 15 residues. CDR3: CASSPLTGVYYGYTF. The CDR3 DNA reads TGTGCCAGCAGCCCGTTAACAGGGGTTTACTATGGCTACACCTTC.

The DNA of the CDR3 is TGTGCCAGCAGTTACTCCCCTAGCGGGATCTACAATGAGCAGTTCTTC. Residues: CASSYSPSGIYNEQFF. The chain employs TRBV6-5 and TRBJ2-1, with 9 bases identical to TRBD2. This CDR3 region has 16 residues. The J segment lost 3 bases and the V segment lost 0 bases, leaving 3 bases of the junction unmatched. CDR1 and CDR2 from the germline V gene are MNHEY and SVGAGI.

V usage is TRBV5-1 and J usage is TRBJ1-2; 7 bases fit TRBD1. CDR3 length: 17 residues. V gave up 0 bases and J gave up 7 bases; unmatched junction bases: 15. Per germline, CDR1 SGHRS and CDR2 YFSETQ. The CDR3 DNA sequence: TGCGCCAGCAGCTTGGGGGGTACAGGGGCCGGATCGGGTGGCTACACCTTC. Translated: CASSLGGTGAGSGGYTF. Combining the CDR3 with reference TRBV5-1 and TRBJ1-2 gives the whole variable domain KAGVTQTPRYLIKTRGQQVTLSCSPISGHRSVSWYQQTPGQGLQFLFEYFSETQRNKGNFPGRFSGRQFSNSRSEMNVSTLELGDSALYLCASSLGGTGAGSGGYTFGSGTRLTVV.

This chain joins TRBV11-2 and TRBJ1-6; 7 bases match TRBD1. The length of the CDR3 is 15 residues. V shed 1 base and J 7 bases; nucleotides not matched to a gene: 4. Germline loops: CDR1 SGHAT, CDR2 FQNNGV. This CDR3 reads CASSLAGTENSPLHF. For the CDR3, the DNA is TGTGCCAGCAGCTTAGCCGGGACAGAGAATTCACCCCTCCACTTT.

The chain couples TRBV3-1 (or the pseudogene TRBV3-2) to TRBJ2-1, with D possibly matching TRBD1 (6 bases). The CDR3 extends over 17 amino acids. Trimming cost V 0 bases and J 9 bases, with 21 bases left between them. Per germline, CDR1 LGHDT and CDR2 YNNKEL (reference sequence). This CDR3 is CASSQDRARLAQGEQFF. In DNA form, the CDR3 reads TGTGCCAGCAGCCAAGATCGGGCCCGGCTAGCACAGGGTGAGCAGTTCTTC.

The rearrangement links TRBV7-2 to TRBJ1-2; D is unresolved. Trimming removed 1 base at V and 2 bases at J, with 5 bases between. This CDR3 is 13 amino acids long. Germline V gene data show CDR1 as SGHTA and CDR2 as FQGNSA. CDR3 loop: CASSLGANYGYTF. Written as DNA, the CDR3 is TGTGCCAGCAGCTTAGGGGCCAACTATGGCTACACCTTC.

The rearrangement joins TRBV11-3 to TRBJ2-1, with 7 bases aligning to TRBD2. The J segment lost 6 bases and the V segment lost 4 bases, leaving 9 bases of the junction unmatched. The germline V gene has CDR1 SGHNT and CDR2 YENEEA. The CDR3 extends over 15 amino acids. The CDR3 loop reads CASSSYGTISNEQFF. The CDR3, as DNA: TGTGCCAGCAGCTCATACGGGACTATCTCCAATGAGCAGTTCTTC.

This rearrangement joins TRBV19 to TRBJ2-2; a possible D gene is TRBD1 (5 bases). From germline, CDR1 is LNHDA and CDR2 SQIVND (reference sequence). V shed 5 bases and J shed 2 bases, with 12 bases lying between them. The CDR3 runs 15 residues. The CDR3 sequence: CASSPLGLNTGELFF. For the CDR3, the DNA is TGTGCCAGTAGTCCCCTGGGGCTAAACACCGGGGAGCTGTTTTTT. Based on the CDR3 plus reference TRBV19 and TRBJ2-2, the full variable domain is DGGITQSPKYLFRKEGQNVTLSCEQNLNHDAMYWYRQDPGQGLRLIYYSQIVNDFQKGDIAEGYSVSREKKESFPLTVTSAQKNPTAFYLCASSPLGLNTGELFFGEGSRLTVL.

This clone was counted ten times or more. The V call is TRBV24-1, the J call TRBJ2-3; D not certain. Germline values: CDR1 KGHDR, CDR2 SFDVKD. Trimming removed 3 bases at V and 1 base at J, with 10 bases between. The CDR3 has 15 amino acids. CDR3 DNA: TGTGCCACCAGTGATCTAGGAGAGGGCACAGATACGCAGTATTTT. Translated, it gives CATSDLGEGTDTQYF.

The chain carries TRBV9 and TRBJ2-3; possible D gene TRBD2, 5 bases. Germline V CDR1 and CDR2: SGDLS, YYNGEE. The CDR3 covers 14 residues. V shed 1 base and J shed 1 base, with 7 bases lying between them. The CDR3 spells CASSVLAGTDTQYF. The CDR3 DNA is TGTGCCAGCAGCGTACTAGCTGGCACAGATACGCAGTATTTT. The variable domain in full, with the rest retrieved from reference TRBV9 and TRBJ2-3, is DSGVTQTPKHLITATGQRVTLRCSPRSGDLSVYWYQQSLDQGLQFLIQYYNGEERAKGNILERFSAQQFPDLHSELNLSSLELGDSALYFCASSVLAGTDTQYFGPGTRLTVL.

This chain links TRBV19 with TRBJ1-5; D is uncertain. Trimming left V 2 bases short and J 7 bases short, with 9 bases between. Germline lookup yields CDR1 LNHDA and CDR2 SQIVND (reference sequence). The CDR3 runs to 13 residues. CDR3 nucleotide sequence: TGTGCCAGTAGTATACGGGGAGGCCAGCCCCAGCATTTT. This sequence encodes CASSIRGGQPQHF.

The rearrangement joins TRBV10-3 to TRBJ1-2, with 8 bases fitting TRBD1. Germline V gives CDR1 ENHRY, CDR2 SYGVKD. J gave up 2 bases and V 5 bases, and 4 bases lay outside the gene matches. The CDR3 contains 14 residues. The CDR3 coding sequence is TGTGCCATCAGTATCGGACAGGGAAACTATGGCTACACCTTC. Protein product: CAISIGQGNYGYTF.

This chain uses TRBV5-1 with TRBJ1-2; no clear D. Germline V gene sequence: CDR1 SGHRS, CDR2 YFSETQ. Trimming stripped 1 base from V and 4 bases from J, with 8 bases between. The CDR3 is 13 residues long. As DNA, the CDR3 is TGCGCCAGCAGCTTGTCAGAGGCCTATGGCTACACCTTC. It yields the protein CASSLSEAYGYTF.

The rearrangement links TRBV18 to TRBJ2-7; D gene uncertain. This CDR3 region has 13 residues. CDR1 and CDR2 (germline): KGHSH, LQKENI. With 1 base removed from V and 6 bases from J, the gap between germline ends came to 10 bases. CDR3 sequence (DNA): TGTGCCAGCTCACCACAGGAGCTGCTCGAGCAGTACTTC. Its protein product is CASSPQELLEQYF.

The rearrangement joins TRBV25-1 to TRBJ2-2; TRBD1 agrees at 8 bases. The length of the CDR3 is 17 residues. Germline CDR1 and CDR2: MGHDK and SYGVNS. J lost 5 bases, V lost 1 base, and 9 bases had no gene match. The CDR3 loop is CASSESNPGTGTGELFF. The CDR3 nucleotides are TGTGCCAGCAGTGAATCCAACCCCGGGACAGGTACCGGGGAGCTGTTTTTT.